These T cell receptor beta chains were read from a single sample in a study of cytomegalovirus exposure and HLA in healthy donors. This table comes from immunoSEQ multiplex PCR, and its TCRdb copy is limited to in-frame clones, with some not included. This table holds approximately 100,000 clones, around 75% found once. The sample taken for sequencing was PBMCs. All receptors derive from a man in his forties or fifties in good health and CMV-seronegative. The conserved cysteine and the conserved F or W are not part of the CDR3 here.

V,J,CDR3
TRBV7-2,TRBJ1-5,ASSLKSDQPQH
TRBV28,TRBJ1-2,ASSRTGIDYGYT
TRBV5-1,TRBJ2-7,ASSLRNTGQGTPYEQY
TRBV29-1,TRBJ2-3,SVGRDGGASTDTQY
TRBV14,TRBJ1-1,ASSQWARGRGTTAF
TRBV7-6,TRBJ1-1,ASSASRDRVNTEAF
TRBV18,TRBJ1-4,ASSPREKNEKLF
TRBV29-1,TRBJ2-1,SVSPTNEQF
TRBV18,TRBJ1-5,ASSPAEGSNQPQH
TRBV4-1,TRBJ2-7,ASSQGANYEQY
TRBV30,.,AWRVTVAYGEQY